These 17 T cell receptor beta chains were sequenced from one sample in a study of cytomegalovirus exposure and HLA in healthy donors. With 60 Vbeta and 13 Jbeta primers, the PCR was carried out. TCRdb keeps only in-frame clones here, not all; method: immunoSEQ multiplex PCR. The sample gives over 80,000 clones, approximately 72% of which show up once; 2.5% to 3% is in the top ten. The sequencing sample was made of PBMCs. Source of these receptors: a female donor in good health and CMV-seropositive.

This clone occurred once. Its ends do not fully match the called genes, so a read error is possible. The chain is built from TRBV7-2 and TRBJ1-2; TRBD1 is a possible D gene (6 bases). CDR3 length: 13 residues. Germline V gene lookup returns CDR1 SGHTA and CDR2 FQGNSA. The DNA for the CDR3 is TGTGCCAGCAGCGCTGGCCGGGACACGGCGCGCGCCTTC. Amino acids: CASSAGRDTARAF. The whole variable domain, remainder taken from reference TRBV7-2 and TRBJ1-2, is GAGVSQSPSNKVTEKGKDVELRCDPISGHTALYWYRQSLGQGLEFLIYFQGNSAPDKSGLPSDRFSAERTGGSVSTLTIQRTQQEDSAVYLCASSAGRDTARAFGSGTRLTVV.

The chain carries TRBV5-1 and TRBJ1-2, with D perhaps TRBD1 (6 bases). The germline V gene encodes CDR1 SGHRS and CDR2 YFSETQ. The CDR3 is made up of 13 amino acids. V lost 3 bases and J lost 1, with 7 bases in between. DNA for the CDR3: TGCGCCAGCAGCTACAGGGTTAACTATGGCTACACCTTC. Translation gives CASSYRVNYGYTF.

The gene calls are TRBV11-3 and TRBJ2-7; D perhaps matches TRBD2 (6 bases). The CDR3 extends over 13 amino acids. V was trimmed by 5 bases and J by 4 bases, leaving 12 bases between them. CDR1 is SGHNT, CDR2 YENEEA, per germline. Here the CDR3 DNA reads TGTGCCAGCAGCCTCGCGGGGCAATACGAGCAGTACTTC. Encoded protein: CASSLAGQYEQYF. Combining the CDR3 with reference TRBV11-3 and TRBJ2-7 gives the whole variable domain EAGVVQSPRYKIIEKKQPVAFWCNPISGHNTLYWYLQNLGQGPELLIRYENEEAVDDSQLPKDRFSAERLKGVDSTLKIQPAELGDSAVYLCASSLAGQYEQYFGPGTRLTVT.

This clone was counted between two and nine times. The chain couples TRBV5-1 to TRBJ2-7, with 10 bases aligning to TRBD2. Germline lookup yields CDR1 SGHRS and CDR2 YFSETQ. With V trimmed by 0 bases and J by 2 bases, 8 bases remained unmatched. The CDR3 spans 17 residues. CDR3 sequence reads: CASSLGSSGGHTYEQYF. CDR3 DNA sequence: TGCGCCAGCAGCTTGGGGTCTAGCGGGGGCCATACCTACGAGCAGTACTTC.

The gene calls are TRBV28 and TRBJ1-1; possibly TRBD1 for D (5 bases). This CDR3 comprises 16 residues. The V gene's germline CDR1 is MDHEN and CDR2 SYDVKM. Trimming left V 6 bases short and J 1 base short, with 18 bases between. This CDR3 reads CASSQLPGQGNTEAFF. In DNA form, the CDR3 reads TGTGCCAGCAGCCAACTACCCGGGCAGGGGAACACTGAAGCTTTCTTT.

V is TRBV7-8 and J is TRBJ2-7; TRBD2 aligns across 8 bases. The V gene's germline CDR1 is SGHVS and CDR2 FQNEAQ. V lost 5 bases, J lost 0 bases, and 15 bases stayed unmatched. CDR3 length equals 18 residues. The CDR3 loop reads CASSPLTIAGLNSYEQYF. The DNA of the CDR3 is TGTGCCAGCAGCCCCCTGACAATAGCGGGGCTTAACTCCTACGAGCAGTACTTC.

The V call is TRBV7-2, the J call TRBJ2-1, with a weak D call TRBD1 (6 bases). V dropped 2 bases and J dropped 0 bases, with 8 bases sitting between them. CDR1 is SGHTA, CDR2 FQGNSA, per germline. This CDR3 has 15 residues. CDR3 in DNA: TGTGCCAGCAGCTTACAGGGGAACTCCTACAATGAGCAGTTCTTC. Protein sequence: CASSLQGNSYNEQFF.

The chain uses TRBV27 and TRBJ2-7; D might be TRBD2 (5 bases). The CDR3 contains 14 residues. CDR1 is MNHEY, CDR2 SMNVEV, per germline (reference sequence). Trimming took 7 bases from V and 2 from J, leaving 15 bases between them. The CDR3 nucleotides are TGTGCCAGCAAACAAGCGGTCTTCGCCTACGAGCAGTACTTC. Translated, it gives CASKQAVFAYEQYF.

Notes on this clone: In the same sample, other DNA sequences code for this CDR3. The chain employs TRBV4-2 and TRBJ2-1; 9 bases align to TRBD2. Germline lookup yields CDR1 LGHNA and CDR2 YNFKEQ. The CDR3 runs to 15 residues. Unmatched junction bases numbered 1, after V lost 0 bases and J lost 4 bases. The CDR3 bases are TGTGCCAGCAGCCAAGACCTAGCGGGGTACAATGAGCAGTTCTTC. Translated: CASSQDLAGYNEQFF.

The chain combines TRBV19 with TRBJ2-7; D gene uncertain. The CDR3 consists of 12 residues. Deletions cut 4 bases from V and 7 bases from J, with 11 bases between. From germline, CDR1 is LNHDA and CDR2 SQIVND (reference sequence). The CDR3 bases are TGTGCCAGTAGTACCGATACCAGGGAGCAGTACTTC. Translated: CASSTDTREQYF.

In this sample, this clone turned up once. J is TRBJ1-3 and V is TRBV4-3; the D gene is possibly TRBD1 (5 bases). V was shortened by 4 bases and J by 0 bases, with 19 bases between the two germline ends. This CDR3 region has 18 residues. Germline V gene sequence: CDR1 LGHNA, CDR2 YSLEER. CDR3 loop: CASSPRPAGRDSGNTIYF. CDR3 DNA sequence: TGCGCCAGCAGCCCCCGGCCCGCGGGACGGGACTCTGGAAACACCATATATTTT.

V is TRBV15 and J is TRBJ2-1; TRBD1 matches at 9 bases. CDR1 is LNHNV, CDR2 YYDKDF, per germline (reference sequence). With 3 bases clipped from V and 15 bases from J, the junction kept 12 bases outside the gene matches. CDR3 length equals 14 residues. CDR3 amino acids: CATSREQGAYDRFF. The CDR3 DNA reads TGTGCCACCAGCAGGGAACAGGGGGCATATGATCGGTTCTTC.

This clone has only a few counts. The chain is built from TRBV4-1 and TRBJ2-1, with D possibly TRBD2 on 5 matching bases. CDR1 MGHRA and CDR2 YSYEKL come from the germline V gene. Trimming pared 4 bases from V and 5 bases from J, leaving 15 bases between. The CDR3 has 15 residues. The CDR3 is CASSPHQRINNEQFF. CDR3 bases: TGCGCCAGCAGCCCACACCAGCGGATAAACAATGAGCAGTTCTTC.

The J gene is TRBJ2-2, the V gene TRBV15; D possibly corresponds to TRBD2 (5 bases). CDR3 length equals 15 residues. CDR1 LNHNV and CDR2 YYDKDF come from the germline V gene (reference sequence). V lost 1 base, J lost 4 bases, and 10 bases lay in between. DNA of the CDR3: TGTGCCACCAGCAGAGCCGGGATTGGCACCGGGGAGCTGTTTTTT. Protein product: CATSRAGIGTGELFF. Filled out from reference TRBV15 and TRBJ2-2, the complete variable domain reads DAMVIQNPRYQVTQFGKPVTLSCSQTLNHNVMYWYQQKSSQAPKLLFHYYDKDFNNEADTPDNFQSRRPNTSFCFLDIRSPGLGDTAMYLCATSRAGIGTGELFFGEGSRLTVL.

The chain carries TRBV19 and TRBJ2-7, with D unresolved. Trimming took off 3 bases at V and 0 bases at J, with 9 bases between the two ends. The CDR3 is 14 residues long. Germline V gene sequence: CDR1 LNHDA, CDR2 SQIVND (reference sequence). The CDR3 spells CASSISRPSYEQYF. CDR3 DNA sequence: TGTGCCAGTAGTATCAGTCGTCCCTCCTACGAGCAGTACTTC.

The chain is built from TRBV19 and TRBJ1-1, with 8 bases lining up with TRBD1. The V gene's germline CDR1 is LNHDA and CDR2 SQIVND (reference sequence). The CDR3 is 14 residues long. Trimming removed 3 bases from V and 5 bases from J; junction bases left unmatched: 5. CDR3 sequence: CASSMQGAWTEAFF. DNA for the CDR3: TGTGCCAGTAGTATGCAGGGGGCTTGGACTGAAGCTTTCTTT.

The V call is TRBV2, the J call TRBJ1-1; 8 positions match TRBD1. CDR1 and CDR2 (germline): SNHLY, FYNNEI. This CDR3 is built from 15 residues. Unmatched junction bases numbered 4, after V lost 4 bases and J lost 0 bases. CDR3 in amino acids: CASSARQGMNTEAFF. CDR3 DNA: TGTGCCAGCAGTGCAAGACAGGGGATGAACACTGAAGCTTTCTTT.